This passage covers 27 T cell receptor beta chains from one sample sequenced in a study of blood T cell repertoires in COVID-19. This table comes from immunoSEQ multiplex PCR, and its TCRdb copy is limited to in-frame clones, with some not included. Among 20,000 to 30,000 clones listed, 88% were seen once. Sequenced material: peripheral blood. The receptor source for this set is a man between 65 and 85 years old with acute or convalescent COVID-19.

V usage is TRBV7-8 and J usage is TRBJ2-1, with 10 bases fitting TRBD2. The CDR3 sequence is 17 residues long. V lost 1 base, J lost 1 base, and 4 bases stayed unmatched. CDR1 is SGHVS and CDR2 is FQNEAQ in the germline V gene. CDR3 sequence (DNA): TGTGCCAGCAGCTTAGTGAGACTAGCGGGTTCCTACAATGAGCAGTTCTTC. Translated, it gives CASSLVRLAGSYNEQFF.

The chain's CDR3 is CASWDRGGNEKLFF. The CDR3 coding sequence is TGTGCCAGCTGGGACAGGGGAGGTAATGAAAAACTGTTTTTT. The J gene is TRBJ1-4, the V gene TRBV28; TRBD1 matches at 10 bases. This CDR3 has 14 amino acids. V lost 8 bases, J lost 4 bases, and 4 bases stayed unmatched. Per the germline V gene, CDR1 is MDHEN and CDR2 is SYDVKM.

This clone was found a few times. V usage is TRBV5-4 and J usage is TRBJ2-7, with 7 nucleotides matching TRBD1. The germline CDR1 and CDR2 sequences are SGHNT and YYREEE (reference sequence). V lost 5 bases, J lost 0 bases, and 8 bases stayed unmatched. The CDR3 extends over 15 amino acids. This chain's CDR3 is CASSQGTVSSYEQYF. CDR3 bases: TGTGCCAGCAGTCAAGGGACAGTCAGCTCCTACGAGCAGTACTTC.

This rearrangement joins TRBV6-5 to TRBJ1-5; no definite D call. CDR1 is MNHEY and CDR2 is SVGAGI in the germline V gene. The CDR3 spans 14 residues. Deletions cut 6 bases from V and 6 bases from J, with 15 bases between. CDR3 DNA: TGTGCCAGCAGAGCCGTTTCAGGCCCTCAGCCCCAGCATTTT. Translated, it gives CASRAVSGPQPQHF.

The chain has TRBV4-1 and TRBJ2-5; 7 bases are a match to TRBD1. After removal of 1 base from V and 3 bases from J, the junction contained 2 bases not matched to a gene. Germline V gene data show CDR1 as MGHRA and CDR2 as YSYEKL. The CDR3 has 14 amino acids. The CDR3 reads CASSQGDREETQYF. CDR3 in DNA: TGCGCCAGCAGCCAAGGTGACAGGGAAGAGACCCAGTACTTC.

The rearrangement uses TRBV5-4 and TRBJ2-7; D unresolved. V was shortened by 4 bases and J by 0 bases, with 14 bases between the two germline ends. CDR3 length: 15 residues. Looked up from germline, CDR1 is SGHNT and CDR2 is YYREEE (reference sequence). The CDR3 DNA is TGTGCCAGCAGCCCAGACACCTCGAGCTCCTACGAGCAGTACTTC. This gives the protein CASSPDTSSSYEQYF. The entire variable domain, with the rest obtained from reference TRBV5-4 and TRBJ2-7, is as follows: ETGVTQSPTHLIKTRGQQVTLRCSSQSGHNTVSWYQQALGQGPQFIFQYYREEENGRGNFPPRFSGLQFPNYSSELNVNALELDDSALYLCASSPDTSSSYEQYFGPGTRLTVT.

V is TRBV29-1 and J is TRBJ2-7; TRBD2 matches at 13 bases. The CDR3 runs 14 residues. Germline-derived CDR1 and CDR2 are SQVTM and ANQGSEA. J was trimmed by 6 bases and V by 6 bases; bases with no gene match: 8. The CDR3 DNA reads as TGCAGCGTCTCATCCGGGACTAGCGGGACCGAGCAGTACTTC. Translated: CSVSSGTSGTEQYF.

The V gene is TRBV29-1, the J gene TRBJ2-7; 10 nucleotides align to TRBD1. Germline CDR1 SQVTM, CDR2 ANQGSEA. CDR3 length: 13 residues. With V trimmed by 6 bases and J by 4 bases, 6 bases remained unmatched. CDR3 bases: TGCAGCGTCGCCGAGGACAGGGGGTACGAGCAGTACTTC. It is translated as CSVAEDRGYEQYF.

V and J are TRBV5-6 and TRBJ1-1, with 9 nucleotides matching TRBD1. The CDR3 totals 13 residues. The J segment lost 9 bases and the V segment lost 1 base, leaving 4 bases of the junction unmatched. Germline CDR1 and CDR2: SGHDT and YYEEEE. DNA for the CDR3: TGTGCCAGCAGCTTGAACAGGGGGCCAAAAGCTTTCTTT. Translating it yields CASSLNRGPKAFF.

The V gene is TRBV7-8, the J gene TRBJ1-2; the D is unclear. Germline CDR1 is SGHVS and CDR2 is FQNEAQ. The germline V and J ends were trimmed by 0 bases and 5 bases, with 7 bases remaining between them. The CDR3 sequence is 13 residues long. The CDR3 spells CASSLASVYGYTF. CDR3 sequence (DNA): TGTGCCAGCAGCTTAGCATCGGTTTATGGCTACACCTTC.

This chain joins TRBV18 and TRBJ2-1, with TRBD2 identical over 9 bases. J gave up 9 bases and V 3 bases, and 9 bases lay outside the gene matches. The CDR3 runs to 15 residues. CDR1 and CDR2 from the germline V gene are KGHSH and LQKENI. CDR3 sequence reads: CASSPPGLAEGEQFF. The CDR3 bases are TGTGCCAGCTCACCCCCGGGACTAGCTGAGGGTGAGCAGTTCTTC.

The chain joins TRBV7-3 to TRBJ2-6; D not certain. The CDR3 contains 15 residues. CDR1 and CDR2 from the germline V gene are SGHTA and FQGTGA. V was cut by 3 bases and J by 4 bases, with 10 bases left in between. The CDR3 nucleotides are TGTGCCAGCAGCTTCACGGTGAGCGGGGCCAACGTCCTGACTTTC. It yields the protein CASSFTVSGANVLTF.

The genes are TRBV7-9 and TRBJ2-2; D not resolved. This CDR3 region has 17 residues. V gave up 2 bases and J gave up 0 bases, with 13 bases separating them. Germline V gives CDR1 SEHNR, CDR2 FQNEAQ (reference sequence). The CDR3 is CASSLPGNRANTGELFF. The CDR3 region has the DNA TGTGCCAGCAGCTTACCCGGAAATCGGGCGAACACCGGGGAGCTGTTTTTT.

This sequence joins TRBV6-2 or TRBV6-3 and TRBJ2-7; unclear D gene. The V gene lost 2 bases and the J gene lost 8 bases, with 22 bases spanning the gap. The CDR3 sequence is 16 residues long. Per the germline V gene, CDR1 is MNHEY and CDR2 is SVGEGT. This CDR3 is CASSYNEKQSPTKQYF. The CDR3 nucleotides read TGTGCCAGCAGTTACAATGAGAAACAGTCACCTACGAAGCAGTACTTC.

The sample holds a few counts of this clone. V usage is TRBV27 and J usage is TRBJ2-7, with 7 bases lining up with TRBD1. V lost 5 bases, J lost 3 bases, and 4 bases stayed unmatched. Germline CDR1 and CDR2: MNHEY and SMNVEV (reference sequence). The CDR3 loop spans 13 amino acids. The CDR3 nucleotides read TGTGCCAGCAGTCGGGACAGCGACTACGAGCAGTACTTC. It is translated as CASSRDSDYEQYF.

The chain uses TRBV5-1 and TRBJ2-7, with TRBD1 matching 8 bases. Germline CDR1 is SGHRS and CDR2 is YFSETQ. Losses at the gene ends were 5 bases for V and 5 bases for J; bases not matched to a gene: 9. The CDR3 consists of 14 residues. In DNA form, the CDR3 reads TGCGCCAGCAGAGATGGACAGGGATCGAACGAGCAGTACTTC. Translated, it gives CASRDGQGSNEQYF.

V is TRBV6-6 and J is TRBJ2-7; TRBD1 matches 8 bases. CDR1 and CDR2 (germline): MNHNY, SVGAGI (reference sequence). The CDR3 runs 16 residues. V lost 2 bases to trimming and J lost 0 bases; unmatched junction nucleotides: 6. In nucleotides, the CDR3 is TGTGCCAGCAGTTACGCCTGGACAGGGAGCTCCTACGAGCAGTACTTC. This encodes CASSYAWTGSSYEQYF.

This sequence joins TRBV11-2 and TRBJ2-3; D perhaps matches TRBD2 (6 bases). The V gene lost 0 bases and the J gene lost 1 base, with 14 bases spanning the gap. CDR1 is SGHAT and CDR2 is FQNNGV in the germline V gene. The CDR3 covers 17 residues. The CDR3 DNA follows: TGTGCCAGCAGCTTAGACCACGGGAGTATAGGCACAGATACGCAGTATTTT. This encodes CASSLDHGSIGTDTQYF.

The chain couples TRBV27 to TRBJ1-1; TRBD1 matches at 10 bases. With 5 bases clipped from V and 6 bases from J, the junction kept 9 bases outside the gene matches. Germline V lookup: CDR1 MNHEY, CDR2 SMNVEV (reference sequence). The CDR3 is 15 amino acids. The CDR3 here is CASSTGGQGRPEAFF. CDR3 DNA sequence: TGTGCCAGCAGTACGGGGGGACAGGGGAGGCCTGAAGCTTTCTTT.

The CDR3 DNA reads TGTGCCAGCAGCCCCGGACTAGCGGGAGTTGAGCAGTTCTTC. This translates into CASSPGLAGVEQFF. The rearrangement links TRBV3-1 (or the pseudogene TRBV3-2) to TRBJ2-1, with 13 nucleotides matching TRBD2. This CDR3 comprises 14 residues. Unmatched junction bases numbered 3, after V lost 4 bases and J lost 9 bases. The germline V gene encodes CDR1 LGHDT and CDR2 YNNKEL (reference sequence).

This chain uses TRBV28 with TRBJ1-1, with unresolved D. Germline lookup yields CDR1 MDHEN and CDR2 SYDVKM. The CDR3 sequence is 16 residues long. Trimming removed 4 bases at V and 0 bases at J, with 15 bases between. The CDR3 here is CASSSPLGQMNTEAFF. The CDR3 DNA reads as TGTGCCAGCAGTTCACCCCTAGGCCAAATGAACACTGAAGCTTTCTTT.

The chain couples TRBV2 to TRBJ1-3; D is unclear. This CDR3 has 15 amino acids. Trimming shortened V by 1 base and J by 0 bases, and 7 bases separated the two germline ends. Germline V gene data show CDR1 as SNHLY and CDR2 as FYNNEI. The CDR3 nucleotides read TGTGCCAGCAGTGAAGAGTTCAGCTCTGGAAACACCATATATTTT. It yields the protein CASSEEFSSGNTIYF.

On this clone: The sample has other DNA sequences that encode this CDR3 too. The CDR3 DNA sequence: TGTGCCATCAGCGGACAGGGGGATCAGCCCCAGCATTTT. Its protein is CAISGQGDQPQHF. The chain employs TRBV10-3 and TRBJ1-5; 10 nucleotides agree with TRBD1. Trimming removed 6 bases from V and 5 bases from J; junction bases left unmatched: 1. The germline V gene has CDR1 ENHRY and CDR2 SYGVKD. CDR3 length: 13 residues.

J is TRBJ2-3 and V is TRBV7-9, with D possibly matching TRBD1 (5 bases). V was shortened by 5 bases and J by 0 bases, with 9 bases between the two germline ends. The CDR3 loop spans 14 amino acids. Germline CDR1 SEHNR, CDR2 FQNEAQ (reference sequence). CDR3 loop: CASSPQVSTDTQYF. DNA for the CDR3: TGTGCCAGCAGCCCACAGGTTAGCACAGATACGCAGTATTTT.

The chain carries TRBV11-3 and TRBJ2-1; TRBD2 matches 7 bases. The V gene's germline CDR1 is SGHNT and CDR2 YENEEA. The CDR3 runs to 14 residues. J lost 6 bases, V lost 5 bases, and 7 bases had no gene match. This CDR3 reads CASSRGGRLNEQFF. CDR3 sequence (DNA): TGTGCCAGCAGCCGGGGAGGGCGCCTCAATGAGCAGTTCTTC.

The J gene is TRBJ2-1, the V gene TRBV6-2 or TRBV6-3, with D tentatively TRBD2 (6 bases). Looked up from germline, CDR1 is MNHEY and CDR2 is SVGEGT. The CDR3 is made up of 16 amino acids. The V gene lost 5 bases and the J gene lost 4 bases, with 18 bases spanning the gap. The chain's CDR3 is CASSPIGGGFYNEQFF. CDR3 sequence (DNA): TGTGCCAGCAGTCCGATCGGGGGAGGATTTTACAATGAGCAGTTCTTC.

The gene calls are TRBV2 and TRBJ1-1; D gene ambiguous. This CDR3 comprises 12 residues. Deletions cut 10 bases from V and 6 bases from J, with 15 bases between. CDR1 and CDR2 (germline): SNHLY, FYNNEI. CDR3 amino acids: CATTFQDSEAFF. In DNA form, the CDR3 reads TGTGCCACTACCTTCCAGGATTCTGAAGCTTTCTTT.